This T cell receptor beta chain was retrieved from a study of blood T cells in healthy people across ages. CDR3 length equals 13 residues. Germline V gene lookup returns CDR1 DFQATT and CDR2 SNEGSKA (reference sequence). The V end was cut by 4 bases, the J end by 2 bases, with 11 bases between. Concerning this clonotype itself: Its target is not known.

Study-wide findings and caveats: Per million T cells, TCR beta diversity dropped roughly linearly as age increased.

Then a second PCR, running roughly 7 to 11 cycles, was carried out with a sample-barcoded 5' primer and a J-beta primer mix. TCRdb passed the 5' RACE reads through MiXCR, listing each CDR3 protein once. The sample lists about 570,000 distinct CDR3 sequences, roughly a quarter occurring once. The chain links TRBV20-1 to TRBJ1-1; D gene unclear. Sequenced material: blood. The source is a woman aged 70 to 79 in good health. CDR3: CSAKATGNTEAFF. For the CDR3, the DNA is TGCAGTGCTAAGGCCACCGGTAACACTGAAGCTTTCTTT.